This TCR beta chain was observed in a study of cytomegalovirus exposure and HLA in healthy donors. Study-wide findings and caveats: Roughly uniform depth of sequencing across donors was assumed in presence/absence analyses.

Use of 60 Vbeta and 13 Jbeta primers characterized the PCR. Methods used by the authors: Later, some 75 million unique TCR beta chains were counted in an analysis, and approximately 9.9 million of them were shared. The protocol was immunoSEQ multiplex PCR, while the TCRdb copy is restricted to in-frame clones and leaves out a portion. V and J calls and clone size come straight from that table; D and trimming were deduced from the DNA. The data hold 120,000 to 150,000 clones, with about 64% observed a single time. For this clone: Its antigen is as yet unknown.

The sequencing input was PBMCs. The TCR comes from a man aged 60 to 75 in good health and CMV-seronegative.

The DNA for the CDR3 is TGTGCCAGCAGTGATGAGGCGGGAGGGCCTCCAGATACGCAGTATTTT. Encoded protein: CASSDEAGGPPDTQYF. V and J are TRBV2 and TRBJ2-3; 9 bases are a match to TRBD2. This CDR3 has 16 amino acids. Germline assignment: CDR1 SNHLY and CDR2 FYNNEI. The ends lost 3 bases at V and 4 bases at J; junction bases unmatched: 8.